The 8 T cell receptor beta chains given below trace back to one sample, sequenced in a study of blood T cells in healthy people across ages. The second PCR ran about 6 to 12 cycles with a sample-barcoded 5' primer and J-beta primers. Via MiXCR, TCRdb re-called the 5' RACE reads, giving one row per CDR3 protein. Of around 1.5 million distinct CDR3 sequences listed, approximately 63% are singletons. The source material was blood. Source of these receptors: a man aged 18 to 29 in good health.

V gene TRBV5-1 combines with J gene TRBJ1-1; no clear D. Germline V gene sequence: CDR1 SGHRS, CDR2 YFSETQ. The CDR3 spans 14 residues. The V and J ends lost 2 bases and 1 base respectively, with 9 bases between them. The CDR3 spells CASSFTATNTEAFF. CDR3 bases: TGCGCCAGCAGCTTTACAGCGACGAACACTGAAGCTTTCTTT.

The chain has TRBV28 and TRBJ1-1, with D unclear. Trimming left V 7 bases short and J 8 bases short, with 20 bases between. Germline V lookup: CDR1 MDHEN, CDR2 SYDVKM. The CDR3 sequence is 14 residues long. The CDR3 is CASTLMGSRQEAFF. For the CDR3, the DNA is TGTGCCAGCACCCTGATGGGGTCCCGGCAGGAAGCTTTCTTT.

The gene calls are TRBV2 and TRBJ2-1, with 8 bases identical to TRBD1. The CDR3 runs 14 residues. V was pared by 10 bases and J by 0 bases, with 5 bases of the junction left unmatched. Germline V gene sequence: CDR1 SNHLY, CDR2 FYNNEI. The CDR3 loop is CAMPRGHSYNEQFF. CDR3 DNA: TGTGCCATGCCCAGGGGGCACTCCTACAATGAGCAGTTCTTC.

The genes are TRBV19 and TRBJ1-4, with D possibly matching TRBD1 (5 bases). V gave up 6 bases and J gave up 8 bases, with 25 bases separating them. The CDR3 covers 17 residues. The germline V gene encodes CDR1 LNHDA and CDR2 SQIVND (reference sequence). Here the CDR3 DNA reads TGTGCCAGTAGCCTGGATGGGGGAGGGAAGGTTCGAGAAAAACTGTTTTTT. It yields the protein CASSLDGGGKVREKLFF.

The genes are TRBV4-1 and TRBJ2-7, with D maybe TRBD2 (6 bases). The CDR3 loop spans 14 amino acids. The germline gives CDR1 MGHRA, CDR2 YSYEKL. The V and J ends lost 3 bases and 3 bases respectively, with 12 bases between them. Here the CDR3 DNA reads TGCGCCAGCAGCCAGGAACCGGGAGACTACGAGCAGTACTTC. Translation: CASSQEPGDYEQYF.

This chain connects TRBV20-1 to TRBJ1-6; D is unclear. Germline V gene lookup returns CDR1 DFQATT and CDR2 SNEGSKA (reference sequence). V was trimmed by 3 bases and J by 12 bases, leaving 15 bases between them. This CDR3 has 13 amino acids. CDR3 loop: CSARPAGRIPLHF. The CDR3 nucleotides are TGCAGTGCTAGGCCGGCAGGCCGGATACCCCTCCACTTT.

The chain couples TRBV19 to TRBJ1-1; D unclear. Trimming cost V 9 bases and J 9 bases, with 20 bases left between them. There are 13 residues in the CDR3. Germline-derived CDR1 and CDR2 are LNHDA and SQIVND (reference sequence). CDR3 region: CASVHRTLAKAFF. The CDR3, as DNA: TGTGCCAGCGTGCATCGAACACTAGCTAAAGCTTTCTTT.

This chain joins TRBV20-1 and TRBJ2-1; D is possibly TRBD2 (6 bases). The germline V and J ends were trimmed by 0 bases and 0 bases, with 15 bases remaining between them. Germline CDR1 DFQATT, CDR2 SNEGSKA (reference sequence). There are 17 residues in the CDR3. For the CDR3, the DNA is TGCAGTGCTAGAGATCTGTCTAGCGTGAGCTCCTACAATGAGCAGTTCTTC. Translated: CSARDLSSVSSYNEQFF.